The 24 T cell receptor beta chains below come from one sample, sequenced in a study of T cell responses to AZD1222 COVID-19 vaccine. Assay: immunoSEQ multiplex PCR; the TCRdb copy retains only in-frame clones and omits some. The profile shows approximately 99,000 clones, approximately 89% of them singletons. The material sequenced was peripheral blood, taken on day 0 of MenACWY control vaccination. The source of these receptors is an adult in good health.

This chain joins TRBV9 and TRBJ1-1, with 7 positions matching TRBD1. CDR1 is SGDLS, CDR2 YYNGEE, per germline. Trimming removed 3 bases from V and 10 bases from J; junction bases left unmatched: 9. The CDR3 runs to 13 residues. The CDR3 nucleotides read TGTGCCAGCAGCGGACAACAGGGGCGCAGAGCTTTCTTT. Translation: CASSGQQGRRAFF.

The chain recombines TRBV28 with TRBJ1-2; D perhaps matches TRBD1 (5 bases). This CDR3 contains 16 residues. Trimming took off 1 base at V and 4 bases at J, with 16 bases between the two ends. Germline V gene data show CDR1 as MDHEN and CDR2 as SYDVKM. CDR3 in amino acids: CASSLSDSPRGYGYTF. CDR3 nucleotide sequence: TGTGCCAGCAGTTTATCGGATTCTCCGAGGGGCTATGGCTACACCTTC.

The chain joins TRBV19 to TRBJ1-5, with 7 bases identical to TRBD1. Germline V CDR1 and CDR2: LNHDA, SQIVND (reference sequence). V lost 6 bases to trimming and J lost 3 bases; unmatched junction nucleotides: 2. The CDR3 extends over 13 amino acids. The CDR3 here is CASSDRANQPQHF. As DNA, the CDR3 is TGTGCCAGTAGCGACAGGGCCAATCAGCCCCAGCATTTT.

The chain links TRBV5-6 to TRBJ2-7, with a tentative D call TRBD1 (5 bases). V lost 3 bases and J 5 bases, leaving 12 bases between the germline ends. In germline, CDR1 is SGHDT, CDR2 YYEEEE. The CDR3 length is 13 residues. The CDR3 region is CASSYGRAHEQYF. CDR3 DNA sequence: TGTGCCAGCAGCTATGGCAGGGCCCACGAGCAGTACTTC.

The gene calls are TRBV6-5 and TRBJ1-1; no firm D call. Germline V CDR1 and CDR2: MNHEY, SVGAGI. This CDR3 spans 13 amino acids. The V and J ends lost 2 bases and 2 bases respectively, with 6 bases between them. CDR3 in amino acids: CASSYAINTEAFF. The CDR3 nucleotides read TGTGCCAGCAGTTACGCCATTAACACTGAAGCTTTCTTT.

V usage is TRBV3-1 (or the pseudogene TRBV3-2) and J usage is TRBJ2-7; D may match TRBD1 or TRBD2 (5 bases each). Germline values: CDR1 LGHDT, CDR2 YNNKEL (reference sequence). CDR3 length equals 17 residues. V was pared by 2 bases and J by 0 bases, with 17 bases between. The CDR3 bases are TGTGCCAGCAGCCAACACGCTCCGGTGGGGGTCTCCTACGAGCAGTACTTC. Protein: CASSQHAPVGVSYEQYF.

A remark on this clone: Other DNA sequences in this sample translate to the same CDR3. The chain links TRBV5-1 to TRBJ2-2; the match to TRBD1 covers 7 bases. There are 15 residues in the CDR3. V was clipped by 0 bases and J by 1 base; unmatched bases: 0. Germline V gene sequence: CDR1 SGHRS, CDR2 YFSETQ. Here the CDR3 DNA reads TGCGCCAGCAGCTTGGGACAGGGGAACACCGGGGAGCTGTTTTTT. It translates to CASSLGQGNTGELFF.

The chain combines TRBV5-1 with TRBJ2-1; 10 bases fit TRBD2. CDR3 length: 16 amino acids. The germline gives CDR1 SGHRS, CDR2 YFSETQ. The J segment lost 4 bases and the V segment lost 4 bases, leaving 8 bases of the junction unmatched. CDR3 sequence reads: CASSVATSGAYNEQFF. For the CDR3, the DNA is TGCGCCAGCAGCGTAGCTACTAGCGGGGCATACAATGAGCAGTTCTTC.

The gene calls are TRBV13 and TRBJ2-7; the match to TRBD2 covers 10 bases. This CDR3 has 18 amino acids. Unmatched junction bases numbered 11, after V lost 1 base and J lost 2 bases. CDR1 and CDR2 from the germline V gene are PRHDT and FYEKMQ (reference sequence). CDR3 residues: CASSLDGSSGGLPYEQYF. The CDR3 bases are TGTGCCAGCAGCTTAGACGGGTCTAGCGGGGGCCTTCCCTACGAGCAGTACTTC.

The chain combines TRBV19 with TRBJ2-5, with 7 positions matching TRBD2. The V and J ends lost 5 bases and 2 bases, in that order; junction bases with no gene match: 5. Per the germline V gene, CDR1 is LNHDA and CDR2 is SQIVND (reference sequence). The CDR3 length is 14 residues. As DNA, the CDR3 is TGTGCCAGTAGTTCCCAGGGAGGGCAAGAGACCCAGTACTTC. It codes for CASSSQGGQETQYF.

V gene TRBV5-1 combines with J gene TRBJ2-7; D unclear. V was pared by 4 bases and J by 4 bases, with 6 bases between. The CDR3 extends over 11 amino acids. The germline gives CDR1 SGHRS, CDR2 YFSETQ. The CDR3 DNA sequence: TGCGCCAGCAGCCAGCTGTACGAGCAGTACTTC. Translation: CASSQLYEQYF.

V usage is TRBV5-6 and J usage is TRBJ1-5, with D unclear. CDR3 length equals 15 residues. The V gene lost 2 bases and the J gene lost 0 bases, with 9 bases spanning the gap. CDR1 and CDR2 (germline): SGHDT, YYEEEE. In DNA, the CDR3 is TGTGCCAGCAGCTTCCTTTCGGGTAGCAATCAGCCCCAGCATTTT. This sequence encodes CASSFLSGSNQPQHF. Together with reference TRBV5-6 and TRBJ1-5, the CDR3 gives the full variable domain: DAGVTQSPTHLIKTRGQQVTLRCSPKSGHDTVSWYQQALGQGPQFIFQYYEEEERQRGNFPDRFSGHQFPNYSSELNVNALLLGDSALYLCASSFLSGSNQPQHFGDGTRLSIL.

V gene TRBV29-1 combines with J gene TRBJ1-3; 7 bases line up with TRBD1. CDR3 length: 15 amino acids. V shed 6 bases, J shed 0 bases, and the junction held 8 bases outside the gene matches. The V gene's germline CDR1 is SQVTM and CDR2 ANQGSEA. The CDR3 bases are TGCAGCGTGGGTCAGGGACAGAGCTCTGGAAACACCATATATTTT. Protein: CSVGQGQSSGNTIYF.

The chain joins TRBV3-1 (or the pseudogene TRBV3-2) to TRBJ1-5; D is ambiguous. The V and J ends lost 1 base and 6 bases respectively, with 10 bases between them. This CDR3 has 14 amino acids. Per the germline V gene, CDR1 is LGHDT and CDR2 is YNNKEL (reference sequence). The CDR3 protein is CASSQVATGQPQHF. CDR3 sequence (DNA): TGTGCCAGCAGCCAAGTAGCCACGGGTCAGCCCCAGCATTTT.

J is TRBJ2-3 and V is TRBV3-1 (or the pseudogene TRBV3-2); D is unclear. Looked up from germline, CDR1 is LGHDT and CDR2 is YNNKEL (reference sequence). Trimming removed 1 base at V and 0 bases at J, with 5 bases between. The CDR3 extends over 14 amino acids. The CDR3 nucleotides read TGTGCCAGCAGCCAAGTTAGTAGCACAGATACGCAGTATTTT. The encoded protein is CASSQVSSTDTQYF.

The chain recombines TRBV2 with TRBJ2-3; D is perhaps TRBD1 or TRBD2 (6 bases each). CDR1 and CDR2 from the germline V gene are SNHLY and FYNNEI. The germline V and J ends were trimmed by 5 bases and 7 bases, with 22 bases remaining between them. The CDR3 totals 16 residues. The CDR3 sequence is CASSPKGGASWNTQYF. DNA for the CDR3: TGTGCCAGCAGTCCTAAGGGGGGTGCCTCTTGGAATACGCAGTATTTT. Combining the CDR3 with reference TRBV2 and TRBJ2-3 gives the whole variable domain EPEVTQTPSHQVTQMGQEVILRCVPISNHLYFYWYRQILGQKVEFLVSFYNNEISEKSEIFDDQFSVERPDGSNFTLKIRSTKLEDSAMYFCASSPKGGASWNTQYFGPGTRLTVL.

The table lists this clone with a count of one. V gene TRBV19 combines with J gene TRBJ1-5; D unresolved. CDR3 length: 14 amino acids. V lost 3 bases and J 1 base, leaving 7 bases between the germline ends. Germline values: CDR1 LNHDA, CDR2 SQIVND (reference sequence). The CDR3 region is CASSITASNQPQHF. CDR3 nucleotides: TGTGCCAGTAGTATTACGGCGAGCAATCAGCCCCAGCATTTT.

The chain combines TRBV7-2 with TRBJ2-7; 8 bases line up with TRBD1. Germline V CDR1 and CDR2: SGHTA, FQGNSA. CDR3 length equals 16 residues. Losses at the gene ends were 0 bases for V and 2 bases for J; bases not matched to a gene: 6. In nucleotides, the CDR3 is TGTGCCAGCAGCTTAGCTGGTACAGGGGGTACCTACGAGCAGTACTTC. It yields the protein CASSLAGTGGTYEQYF.

The J gene is TRBJ1-2, the V gene TRBV3-1 (or the pseudogene TRBV3-2), with a tentative D call TRBD1 (5 bases). The CDR3 covers 16 residues. CDR1 is LGHDT and CDR2 is YNNKEL in the germline V gene (reference sequence). Trimming shortened V by 0 bases and J by 6 bases, and 17 bases separated the two germline ends. The CDR3 reads CASSQDHWGFGHGYTF. CDR3 nucleotides: TGTGCCAGCAGCCAAGATCACTGGGGCTTCGGTCATGGCTACACCTTC.

This chain joins TRBV5-4 and TRBJ1-1; 7 nucleotides match TRBD1. The CDR3 has 15 amino acids. In germline, CDR1 is SGHNT, CDR2 YYREEE (reference sequence). Unmatched junction bases numbered 11, after V lost 4 bases and J lost 5 bases. For the CDR3, the DNA is TGTGCCAGCAGCAATCGACAGGGCGGTCGGACTGAAGCTTTCTTT. It encodes CASSNRQGGRTEAFF.

This clone was seen just once. This chain connects TRBV7-2 to TRBJ2-7; weak D call: TRBD1 (6 bases). Germline V gene sequence: CDR1 SGHTA, CDR2 FQGNSA. The CDR3 sequence is 17 residues long. V was trimmed by 1 base and J by 0 bases, leaving 16 bases between them. Written as DNA, the CDR3 is TGTGCCAGCAGCTTAGGGAGGTGGGGGCCCAACTCCTACGAGCAGTACTTC. This translates into CASSLGRWGPNSYEQYF.

This chain uses TRBV5-5 with TRBJ2-2; D is possibly TRBD2 (6 bases). V dropped 4 bases and J dropped 2 bases, with 15 bases sitting between them. Germline assignment: CDR1 SGHKS and CDR2 YYEKEE (reference sequence). CDR3 length: 16 residues. The CDR3 is CASSPREPLNTGELFF. CDR3 bases: TGTGCCAGCAGCCCACGGGAGCCCCTTAACACCGGGGAGCTGTTTTTT.

V gene TRBV4-2 combines with J gene TRBJ2-2, with unresolved D. This CDR3 region has 13 residues. The V and J ends lost 0 bases and 6 bases respectively, with 5 bases between them. In germline, CDR1 is LGHNA, CDR2 YNFKEQ. CDR3 sequence: CASSQDIAGELFF. Here the CDR3 DNA reads TGTGCCAGCAGCCAAGATATCGCCGGGGAGCTGTTTTTT.

The V call is TRBV19, the J call TRBJ1-1; TRBD1 matches at 8 bases. This CDR3 comprises 14 residues. V lost 7 bases, J lost 4 bases, and 8 bases stayed unmatched. Per germline, CDR1 LNHDA and CDR2 SQIVND (reference sequence). The CDR3 reads CASMGRGHPTEAFF. The CDR3 DNA follows: TGTGCCAGTATGGGCAGGGGGCATCCCACTGAAGCTTTCTTT.